These T cell receptor beta chains were read from a single sample in a study of T-cell reconstitution after alpha-beta-depleted transplantation in children. TCRdb reanalysed the PCR reads using MiXCR and keeps one entry per CDR3 protein. Here the sample spans under 350,000 distinct CDR3 sequences, nearly 10% being singletons. Sequenced here: PBMCs from the stem cell graft donor, sampled from the stem cell graft. All receptors derive from a human donor who donated a stem cell graft to a child with SCID. The CDR3 runs from the conserved cysteine through the conserved F or W. Each record gives: CDR3 protein, CDR3 DNA, D gene, clone size, V gene, J gene, CDR3 length. D genes are given only for firm matches. Not all rows give a size; the values are once, few, many and, for expanded clones, a class.

CDR3 protein: CASSLKGSLQKLFF
CDR3 DNA: TGTGCCAGCAGCCTGAAAGGGAGTTTACAAAAACTGTTTTTT
D gene: NA
clone size: few
V gene: TRBV6-2/TRBV6-3
J gene: TRBJ1-4
CDR3 length: 14

CDR3 protein: CAIGHNSNQPQHF
CDR3 DNA: TGTGCCATCGGACACAATAGCAATCAGCCCCAGCATTTT
D gene: NA
clone size: NA
V gene: TRBV15
J gene: TRBJ1-5
CDR3 length: 13

CDR3 protein: CSVKEWNTEAFF
CDR3 DNA: TGCAGCGTTAAAGAGTGGAACACTGAAGCTTTCTTT
D gene: NA
clone size: many
V gene: TRBV29-1
J gene: TRBJ1-1
CDR3 length: 12

CDR3 protein: CASSLEGTYGYTF
CDR3 DNA: TGTGCCAGCAGTTTAGAAGGGACCTATGGCTACACCTTC
D gene: NA
clone size: NA
V gene: TRBV12-3/TRBV12-4
J gene: TRBJ1-2
CDR3 length: 13

CDR3 protein: CASSFPQGRRTEAFF
CDR3 DNA: TGTGCCAGCAGTTTTCCCCAGGGAAGAAGGACTGAAGCTTTCTTT
D gene: NA
clone size: NA
V gene: TRBV13
J gene: TRBJ1-1
CDR3 length: 15

CDR3 protein: CASTAISGGLGSPLHF
CDR3 DNA: TGTGCCAGCACTGCAATTTCAGGGGGTTTAGGGTCACCCCTCCACTTT
D gene: TRBD1
clone size: NA
V gene: TRBV6-1
J gene: TRBJ1-6
CDR3 length: 16

CDR3 protein: CASSDLAGGTNEQFF
CDR3 DNA: TGTGCCAGCAGTGACCTAGCGGGGGGCACCAATGAGCAGTTCTTC
D gene: TRBD2
clone size: many
V gene: TRBV2
J gene: TRBJ2-1
CDR3 length: 15

CDR3 protein: CASSQGQGWREQYF
CDR3 DNA: TGTGCCAGCAGCCAAGGGCAGGGGTGGCGCGAGCAGTACTTC
D gene: NA
clone size: few
V gene: TRBV3-1
J gene: TRBJ2-7
CDR3 length: 14

CDR3 protein: CASSPQMDPYNEQFF
CDR3 DNA: TGTGCCAGCAGCCCGCAAATGGACCCCTACAATGAGCAGTTCTTC
D gene: NA
clone size: many
V gene: TRBV11-2
J gene: TRBJ2-1
CDR3 length: 15

CDR3 protein: CASSPYYSYEQYF
CDR3 DNA: TGTGCCAGCAGCCCTTACTACTCCTACGAGCAGTACTTC
D gene: NA
clone size: NA
V gene: TRBV11-2
J gene: TRBJ2-7
CDR3 length: 13

CDR3 protein: CASSLMRAGGAGELFF
CDR3 DNA: TGTGCCAGCAGCTTGATGAGAGCGGGGGGAGCGGGGGAGCTGTTTTTT
D gene: TRBD2
clone size: few
V gene: TRBV5-6
J gene: TRBJ2-2
CDR3 length: 16

CDR3 protein: CASSPFGSNYGYTF
CDR3 DNA: TGTGCCAGCAGTCCCTTTGGGTCTAACTATGGCTACACCTTC
D gene: NA
clone size: NA
V gene: TRBV12-3/TRBV12-4
J gene: TRBJ1-2
CDR3 length: 14

CDR3 protein: CSARDTSGAWGEITDTQYF
CDR3 DNA: TGCAGTGCTAGAGACACTAGCGGGGCCTGGGGAGAGATCACAGATACGCAGTATTTT
D gene: TRBD2
clone size: many
V gene: TRBV20-1
J gene: TRBJ2-3
CDR3 length: 19

CDR3 protein: CASSGAGGTNEQFF
CDR3 DNA: TGCGCCAGCTCCGGAGCGGGGGGGACAAATGAGCAGTTCTTC
D gene: TRBD2
clone size: few
V gene: TRBV5-1
J gene: TRBJ2-1
CDR3 length: 14

CDR3 protein: CASVQGAHYNEQFF
CDR3 DNA: TGTGCCAGCGTACAGGGGGCTCATTACAATGAGCAGTTCTTC
D gene: TRBD1
clone size: many
V gene: TRBV3-1
J gene: TRBJ2-1
CDR3 length: 14